Presented here are 5 T cell receptor beta chains from one specimen sequenced in a study of shared clonotypes between healthy human individuals. Some clones are missing from TCRdb's copy, which holds only in-frame ones; the method was immunoSEQ multiplex PCR. The table shows some 1 million clones, with approximately 72% occurring only once. Sequenced input: memory CD4+ T cells sorted from blood. The subset: CD45RA-negative fraction. These receptors originate from a man aged 18 to 29 in good health.

J is TRBJ2-7 and V is TRBV30; 9 bases map to TRBD2. Germline lookup yields CDR1 GTSNPN and CDR2 SVGIG (reference sequence). V dropped 2 bases and J dropped 5; count of bases not matched to a gene: 10. This CDR3 spans 15 amino acids. Written as DNA, the CDR3 is TGTGCCTGGAGTCGCGGTGGCGGGAGGGACCACGAGCAGTACTTC. It yields the protein CAWSRGGGRDHEQYF.

The sample holds a few counts of this clone. This may come from a read error, since a much larger clone is one base off. The same CDR3 is also encoded by other DNA sequences in this sample. This chain uses TRBV18 with TRBJ1-5; perhaps TRBD1 as D (6 bases). Trimming pared 2 bases from V and 3 bases from J, leaving 8 bases between. CDR1 and CDR2 (germline): KGHSH, LQKENI. This CDR3 is built from 14 residues. The CDR3 bases are TGTGCCAGCTCACCAGGACAGCCCAATCAGCCCCAGCATTTT. As protein: CASSPGQPNQPQHF.

The chain is built from TRBV5-1 and TRBJ1-6; 11 bases fit TRBD1. The CDR3 length is 16 residues. Looked up from germline, CDR1 is SGHRS and CDR2 is YFSETQ. J lost 7 bases, V lost 1 base, and 4 bases had no gene match. Here the CDR3 reads CASSLSGTGGNSPLHF. The CDR3 DNA sequence: TGCGCCAGCAGCTTGTCCGGGACAGGGGGGAATTCACCCCTCCACTTT. The entire variable domain, with the rest obtained from reference TRBV5-1 and TRBJ1-6, is as follows: KAGVTQTPRYLIKTRGQQVTLSCSPISGHRSVSWYQQTPGQGLQFLFEYFSETQRNKGNFPGRFSGRQFSNSRSEMNVSTLELGDSALYLCASSLSGTGGNSPLHFGNGTRLTVT.

The chain carries TRBV7-9 and TRBJ1-1; a weak D match, TRBD1 (5 bases). Germline CDR1 reads SEHNR; CDR2 reads FQNEAQ (reference sequence). With 5 bases removed from V and 4 bases from J, the gap between germline ends came to 14 bases. The CDR3 contains 14 residues. Here the CDR3 reads CASSPIGTSTEAFF. CDR3 in DNA: TGTGCCAGCAGCCCTATAGGGACCTCCACTGAAGCTTTCTTT.

This clone was recorded a few times. This rearrangement joins TRBV6-5 to TRBJ2-3; TRBD1 is a possible D gene (6 bases). The V end was cut by 7 bases, the J end by 4 bases, with 15 bases between. The CDR3 runs to 14 residues. Germline V CDR1 and CDR2: MNHEY, SVGAGI. Written as DNA, the CDR3 is TGTGCCAGCACCGACTGGACAGTTCCAGATACGCAGTATTTT. Encoded protein: CASTDWTVPDTQYF.